The clone carrying this TCR beta chain was seen repeatedly, ten times or more. Its antigen is as yet unknown. Uncontrolled infections, other autoimmune diseases, pregnancy or lactation led to exclusion of patients. The data stem from a study of T cells in Graves' hyperthyroidism and ophthalmopathy. Overall study findings and caveats: Blood also showed most of the thyroid clonotypes that were expanded above 0.001.

The CDR3 is 11 residues long. Germline values: CDR1 GTSNPN, CDR2 SVGIG (reference sequence). Trimming removed 4 bases from V and 6 bases from J, with 7 bases in between. Researchers amplified the TCR beta CDR3 regions from RNA transcripts. The TCR CDR3 was amplified in a first-round RT-PCR using the HTBI primer set. TCRdb reanalysed the multiplex PCR reads using MiXCR and keeps one entry per CDR3 protein. The table shows about 420,000 distinct CDR3 sequences, with approximately 15% occurring only once. This chain connects TRBV30 to TRBJ2-1; no definite D call. The source is a woman between 18 and 30 years old with Graves' hyperthyroidism. The sample was blood. The DNA of the CDR3 is TGTGCCTGGACCTCTGTCAATGAGCAGTTCTTC. This sequence encodes CAWTSVNEQFF.